Following are 27 T cell receptor beta chains from one sample sequenced in a study of Tregs in tolerant kidney transplant recipients. The table came from immunoSEQ multiplex PCR; TCRdb's copy has only in-frame clones and leaves some out. This sample's table reports roughly 15,000 clones. The nonmyeloablative bone marrow transplants came from related graft donors, with transient mixed chimerism. This material consisted of CD4+ T cells from blood (PBMCs), taken 12 months after the transplant. The receptors derive from a human patient who received a combined kidney and bone marrow transplant. The T cells may come from the graft donor.

On this clone itself: The sequenced fragment ends 3 residues before the CDR3 boundary, so the rest is inferred from the germline J gene. The chain combines TRBV2 with TRBJ1-5, with 7 bases matching TRBD1. J gave up 9 bases and V 5 bases, and 1 base lay outside the gene matches. The CDR3 consists of 11 residues. In germline, CDR1 is SNHLY, CDR2 FYNNEI. CDR3 DNA, as far as it was read: TGTGCCAGCAGTAGACAGGGGCCC. This codes for CASSRQGP. The entire CDR3 protein reads CASSRQGPQHF.

The CDR3 protein is CSVLGQGLSYEQYF. The part of the CDR3 DNA that was read is TGCAGCGTCCTGGGACAGGGGCTCTCCTACGAG. V usage is TRBV29-1 and J usage is TRBJ2-7; TRBD1 matches at 10 bases. The CDR3 goes on 3 residues after the read ends, and that part is filled in from the germline J gene. This CDR3 spans 14 amino acids. CDR1 is SQVTM, CDR2 ANQGSEA, per germline. V shed 6 bases, J shed 0 bases, and the junction held 5 bases outside the gene matches.

As for this clone: The sequence runs out 3 residues before the end of the CDR3; the remainder is reconstructed from the germline J gene. V is TRBV7-2 and J is TRBJ1-1; possibly TRBD1 for D (6 bases). Germline V gene data show CDR1 as SGHTA and CDR2 as FQGNSA. V lost 3 bases and J lost 2, with 13 bases in between. The CDR3 loop spans 15 amino acids. The CDR3 loop is CASSFPDRINTEAFF. Incomplete CDR3 DNA: TGTGCCAGCAGCTTCCCGGACAGAATCAACACTGAA.

With regard to this clone: The read finishes 3 residues shy of the CDR3 end, and the germline J gene is used to complete it. The J gene is TRBJ2-3, the V gene TRBV5-6; the D call may be TRBD1 or TRBD2 (5 bases each). The CDR3 is made up of 14 amino acids. Germline loops: CDR1 SGHDT, CDR2 YYEEEE. V lost 2 bases to trimming and J lost 4 bases, with 11 bases between them. The CDR3 DNA, read in part, is TGTGCCAGCAGCTTAAGTAGAGGGGCAGATACG. Residues: CASSLSRGADT. The entire CDR3 reads CASSLSRGADTQYF. Filled out from reference TRBV5-6 and TRBJ2-3, the complete variable domain reads DAGVTQSPTHLIKTRGQQVTLRCSPKSGHDTVSWYQQALGQGPQFIFQYYEEEERQRGNFPDRFSGHQFPNYSSELNVNALLLGDSALYLCASSLSRGADTQYFGPGTRLTVL.

Turning to this clone: The sequence runs out 3 residues before the end of the CDR3; the remainder is reconstructed from the germline J gene. The V gene is TRBV11-1, the J gene TRBJ2-7; 8 positions match TRBD2. Germline V gene data show CDR1 as SGHAT and CDR2 as FQDESV (reference sequence). V was pared by 5 bases and J by 2 bases, with 8 bases of the junction left unmatched. This CDR3 region has 15 residues. CDR3 DNA, as far as it was read: TGTGCCAGCAGCCCGGGGGGGCGGACTACCTACGAG. This gives the protein CASSPGGRTTYE. From start to end, the CDR3 is CASSPGGRTTYEQYF.

Remarks on this clone: The observed sequence ends 3 residues before the CDR3 terminus, with the missing tail filled in from the germline J gene. This chain links TRBV12-3 or TRBV12-4 with TRBJ1-1, with 8 bases lining up with TRBD1. This CDR3 is 13 amino acids long. J gave up 6 bases and V 7 bases, and 7 bases lay outside the gene matches. The CDR3 sequence is CASTQTGVAEAFF. CDR3 bases read: TGTGCCAGCACCCAGACAGGGGTGGCTGAA.

Of note for this clone: The missing CDR3 end, 3 residues past where the read stops, is filled in from the germline J gene. The chain recombines TRBV20-1 with TRBJ1-4, with TRBD1 identical over 7 bases. CDR1 and CDR2 from the germline V gene are DFQATT and SNEGSKA (reference sequence). The CDR3 sequence is 15 residues long. Trimming took 6 bases from V and 0 from J; bases not matched to a gene: 7. The sequenced part of the CDR3 DNA is TGCAGTGCCACGACAGGGTTTACAACTAATGAAAAA. Amino acid sequence: CSATTGFTTNEK. The whole CDR3 protein reads CSATTGFTTNEKLFF.

In regard to this clone: The read ends 3 residues early relative to the CDR3; the germline J gene fills the gap. V gene TRBV19 combines with J gene TRBJ2-5; 9 bases map to TRBD2. V dropped 3 bases and J dropped 2; count of bases not matched to a gene: 7. Germline loops: CDR1 LNHDA, CDR2 SQIVND (reference sequence). The CDR3 is 16 amino acids. CDR3 sequence reads: CASSIGAAGGQETQYF. The part of the CDR3 DNA that was read is TGTGCCAGTAGTATTGGGGCAGCGGGAGGACAAGAGACC.

A remark on this clone: From the germline J gene comes the end of the CDR3, since the read stops 3 residues before it. The chain combines TRBV5-1 with TRBJ1-3; D may be TRBD1 (6 bases). The CDR3 consists of 16 residues. Germline assignment: CDR1 SGHRS and CDR2 YFSETQ. V was pared by 2 bases and J by 2 bases, with 14 bases between. Partial CDR3 DNA: TGCGCCAGCAGCTTAGGCACAGGGTTAACTGGAAACACC. Translation gives CASSLGTGLTGNT. In full, the CDR3 is CASSLGTGLTGNTIYF.

Concerning this clone: The sequenced fragment ends 3 residues before the CDR3 boundary, so the rest is inferred from the germline J gene. V is TRBV7-9 and J is TRBJ1-1, with 8 positions matching TRBD1. Germline-derived CDR1 and CDR2 are SEHNR and FQNEAQ (reference sequence). CDR3 length equals 15 residues. V shed 5 bases and J 0 bases; nucleotides not matched to a gene: 5. CDR3 DNA, as far as it was read: TGTGCCAGCAGCCCCGGACAGGGCCTGAACACTGAA. It yields the protein CASSPGQGLNTE. The CDR3 in its entirety is CASSPGQGLNTEAFF.

In the case of this clone: Sequencing ends 3 residues short of the CDR3 end; the germline J gene provides the rest. The chain has TRBV19 and TRBJ1-5; tentatively, D is TRBD1 (5 bases). The germline V and J ends were trimmed by 3 bases and 3 bases, with 9 bases remaining between them. Germline CDR1 reads LNHDA; CDR2 reads SQIVND (reference sequence). The CDR3 is made up of 14 amino acids. The DNA read from the CDR3 is TGTGCCAGTAGTATGGGCAGGGACAATCAGCCC. It encodes CASSMGRDNQP. The whole CDR3 protein reads CASSMGRDNQPQHF.

On this clone itself: The CDR3 goes on 3 residues after the read ends, and that part is filled in from the germline J gene. The rearrangement joins TRBV6-2 or TRBV6-3 to TRBJ1-4, with 8 bases that match TRBD1. The V and J ends lost 6 bases and 10 bases, in that order; junction bases with no gene match: 10. CDR3 length: 14 amino acids. Germline CDR1 MNHEY, CDR2 SVGEGT. The CDR3: CASRFRTGFGKLFF. The covered CDR3 bases are TGTGCCAGCAGATTCCGGACAGGGTTTGGAAAA.

Points on this clone: The read comes to an end 3 residues before the CDR3 does, leaving the germline J gene to fill in the end. This chain uses TRBV2 with TRBJ2-7; D is unclear. The V end was cut by 8 bases, the J end by 0 bases, with 8 bases between. This CDR3 region has 12 residues. Germline CDR1 and CDR2: SNHLY and FYNNEI. The CDR3 protein is CASRRNSYEQYF. The DNA read from the CDR3 is TGTGCCAGCCGGCGGAACTCCTACGAG. The variable domain in full, completed from reference TRBV2 and TRBJ2-7, reads EPEVTQTPSHQVTQMGQEVILRCVPISNHLYFYWYRQILGQKVEFLVSFYNNEISEKSEIFDDQFSVERPDGSNFTLKIRSTKLEDSAMYFCASRRNSYEQYFGPGTRLTVT.

With regard to this clone: The missing CDR3 end, 3 residues past where the read stops, is filled in from the germline J gene. The V and J genes are TRBV5-4 and TRBJ2-5, with 13 bases lining up with TRBD2. V shed 5 bases and J 6 bases; nucleotides not matched to a gene: 10. The CDR3 is made up of 16 amino acids. CDR1 SGHNT and CDR2 YYREEE come from the germline V gene (reference sequence). CDR3 bases read: TGTGCCAGCAGATCAGGACTAGCGGGAGCTGCGAAGACC. It specifies CASRSGLAGAAKT. The entire CDR3 sequence reads CASRSGLAGAAKTQYF.

Comment on this clone: The read terminates 3 residues before the CDR3 end, so the remaining end is supplied by the germline J gene. The V gene is TRBV7-6, the J gene TRBJ2-5, with a possible D match to TRBD1 (7 bases). Germline CDR1 SGHVS, CDR2 FNYEAQ. The CDR3 has 16 amino acids. Trimming stripped 2 bases from V and 5 bases from J, with 18 bases between. Partial CDR3 DNA: TGTGCCAGCAGCTTACACCCAGCGTCAGGGGGGGAGACC. Translated: CASSLHPASGGET. The whole CDR3 protein reads CASSLHPASGGETQYF.

In regard to this clone: The CDR3 end lies 3 residues beyond the end of the read and is filled in from the germline J gene. The chain recombines TRBV29-1 with TRBJ2-3; 10 nucleotides line up with TRBD1. The CDR3 extends over 13 amino acids. Looked up from germline, CDR1 is SQVTM and CDR2 is ANQGSEA. V was pared by 7 bases and J by 1 base, with 2 bases of the junction left unmatched. The CDR3 protein is CSGGTGGTDTQYF. CDR3 bases read: TGCAGCGGGGGGACAGGGGGCACAGATACG.

As for this clone: The CDR3 is cut off 3 residues early in the read; its end comes from the germline J gene. The chain employs TRBV28 and TRBJ1-6, with 8 bases that match TRBD1. Germline V gene sequence: CDR1 MDHEN, CDR2 SYDVKM. CDR3 length equals 16 residues. Trimming took 5 bases from V and 0 from J; bases not matched to a gene: 3. Partial CDR3 DNA: TGTGCCAGCAGTCGACAGGGGAGCTCCTATAATTCACCC. Amino acid sequence: CASSRQGSSYNSP. The full CDR3 is CASSRQGSSYNSPLHF. Based on the CDR3 plus reference TRBV28 and TRBJ1-6, the full variable domain is DVKVTQSSRYLVKRTGEKVFLECVQDMDHENMFWYRQDPGLGLRLIYFSYDVKMKEKGDIPEGYSVSREKKERFSLILESASTNQTSMYLCASSRQGSSYNSPLHFGNGTRLTVT.

In the case of this clone: Read coverage stops 3 residues before the CDR3 terminus; the germline J gene supplies the remainder. This chain joins TRBV5-1 and TRBJ2-2; TRBD2 might be the D (5 bases). The CDR3 runs to 13 residues. V lost 7 bases and J lost 3, with 10 bases in between. The germline V gene has CDR1 SGHRS and CDR2 YFSETQ. The CDR3 bases that were read are TGCGCCAGCGGCGTGCGGGACACCGGGGAG. Residues: CASGVRDTGE. The CDR3 reads in full as CASGVRDTGELFF. Based on the CDR3 plus reference TRBV5-1 and TRBJ2-2, the full variable domain is KAGVTQTPRYLIKTRGQQVTLSCSPISGHRSVSWYQQTPGQGLQFLFEYFSETQRNKGNFPGRFSGRQFSNSRSEMNVSTLELGDSALYLCASGVRDTGELFFGEGSRLTVL.

Concerning this clone: The DNA ends 3 residues before the CDR3 does, and the rest of the CDR3 is filled in from the germline J gene. The chain joins TRBV18 to TRBJ2-2; no clear D. The CDR3 length is 17 residues. Trimming pared 1 base from V and 0 bases from J, leaving 12 bases between. Germline V lookup: CDR1 KGHSH, CDR2 LQKENI. CDR3 DNA, as far as it was read: TGTGCCAGCTCACCACAGTCCAGATACGCGAACACCGGGGAG. Amino acids: CASSPQSRYANTGE. The full CDR3 is CASSPQSRYANTGELFF. Together with reference TRBV18 and TRBJ2-2, the CDR3 gives the full variable domain: NAGVMQNPRHLVRRRGQEARLRCSPMKGHSHVYWYRQLPEEGLKFMVYLQKENIIDESGMPKERFSAEFPKEGPSILRIQQVVRGDSAAYFCASSPQSRYANTGELFFGEGSRLTVL.

A note on this clone: The read ends 3 residues before the CDR3 terminus; that terminus is restored from the germline J gene. This chain uses TRBV20-1 with TRBJ2-5; D possibly corresponds to TRBD2 (5 bases). Germline V gene sequence: CDR1 DFQATT, CDR2 SNEGSKA (reference sequence). V was cut by 2 bases and J by 5 bases, with 12 bases left in between. The CDR3 runs 13 residues. The sequenced part of the CDR3 DNA is TGCAGTGCTAGACGGCCCCCGGGGGAGACC. Its translation is CSARRPPGET. The full CDR3 protein is CSARRPPGETQYF.

About this clone itself: The read stops 3 residues short of the end of the CDR3; the missing end is completed from the germline J gene. V gene TRBV4-1 combines with J gene TRBJ2-3; TRBD2 matches 9 bases. The trim removed 4 bases at V and 2 bases at J, leaving 7 bases unmatched. CDR1 and CDR2 from the germline V gene are MGHRA and YSYEKL. This CDR3 is built from 16 residues. CDR3 DNA (partial): TGCGCCAGCAGCCCACCGGGACTAGCCATCACAGATACG. Amino acids: CASSPPGLAITDT. The complete CDR3 protein is CASSPPGLAITDTQYF.

Points on this clone: Sequencing ends 3 residues short of the CDR3 end; the germline J gene provides the rest. The sample has other DNA sequences that encode this CDR3 too. The chain employs TRBV20-1 and TRBJ2-3; 7 nucleotides align to TRBD1. The V segment lost 6 bases and the J segment 3 bases; nucleotides outside the gene matches: 6. The CDR3 is 13 residues long. Germline CDR1 reads DFQATT; CDR2 reads SNEGSKA (reference sequence). The CDR3 sequence is CSARDSGTDTQYF. The sequenced CDR3 bases are TGCAGTGCCCGGGACAGCGGTACAGATACG.

With regard to this clone: The sequenced fragment ends 3 residues before the CDR3 boundary, so the rest is inferred from the germline J gene. The rearrangement links TRBV5-1 to TRBJ2-1; D may be TRBD1 (5 bases). Trimming shortened V by 1 base and J by 5 bases, and 16 bases separated the two germline ends. CDR1 SGHRS and CDR2 YFSETQ come from the germline V gene. The CDR3 length is 16 residues. This CDR3 reads CASSLRLGAPNNEQFF. Partial CDR3 DNA: TGCGCCAGCAGCTTGCGTTTAGGGGCCCCCAACAATGAG.

Partial CDR3 DNA: TGTGCCAGCTCCTTCGGAGGGGTTACCGGGGAG. The encoded protein is CASSFGGVTGE. The CDR3 reads in full as CASSFGGVTGELFF. The chain joins TRBV18 to TRBJ2-2, with D possibly being TRBD2 (6 bases). The missing CDR3 end, 3 residues past where the read stops, is filled in from the germline J gene. Trimming took 6 bases from V and 5 from J, leaving 13 bases between them. CDR3 length: 14 amino acids. CDR1 and CDR2 (germline): KGHSH, LQKENI.

Its frequency marks this clone as medium-sized. The CDR3 extends 3 residues past the end of the read, so its final part is completed from the germline J gene. V and J are TRBV30 and TRBJ2-7; 10 bases are shared with TRBD2. Trimming removed 3 bases from V and 2 bases from J; junction bases left unmatched: 13. The CDR3 covers 17 residues. CDR1 and CDR2 (germline): GTSNPN, SVGIG (reference sequence). CDR3: CAWSHPPRLAGTYEQYF. CDR3 DNA (partial): TGTGCCTGGAGCCATCCTCCGCGACTAGCGGGTACCTACGAG.

Regarding this clone: The read ends 3 residues before the CDR3 terminus; that terminus is restored from the germline J gene. This chain joins TRBV7-9 and TRBJ2-1; possibly TRBD2 for D (6 bases). V lost 4 bases to trimming and J lost 7 bases, with 17 bases between them. Per the germline V gene, CDR1 is SEHNR and CDR2 is FQNEAQ (reference sequence). The CDR3 runs to 15 residues. Here the CDR3 reads CASSSRASAPNEQFF. The sequenced part of the CDR3 DNA is TGTGCCAGCAGCTCCCGGGCTAGCGCACCTAATGAG.

Concerning this clone itself: The read terminates 3 residues ahead of where the CDR3 ends, so the germline J gene completes it. The rearrangement joins TRBV30 to TRBJ2-7; 10 bases map to TRBD1. The CDR3 has 14 residues. CDR1 GTSNPN and CDR2 SVGIG come from the germline V gene (reference sequence). The ends lost 2 bases at V and 6 bases at J; junction bases unmatched: 7. The sequenced part of the CDR3 DNA is TGTGCCTGGAGTAGGGGAGACAGGGGGCGCGAG. Protein product: CAWSRGDRGRE. The entire CDR3 reads CAWSRGDRGREQYF.